A selection of T cell receptor beta chains follows, all from one sample in a study of blood T cell repertoires in COVID-19. Libraries were prepared by immunoSEQ multiplex PCR; TCRdb keeps only in-frame clonotypes and omits some of them. The table lists around 100,000 clones, about 85% of them singletons. Sample: peripheral blood. The receptors were sampled from a human donor in a cohort sampled during active COVID-19. Each CDR3 is given with its conserved first and last residue. D genes are given only for firm matches. A row's size may be missing; if present it is once, few, many or a size class.

clone size	J gene	V gene	D gene	CDR3 DNA	CDR3 protein
NA	TRBJ2-5	TRBV11-2	TRBD2	TGTGCCAGCAGCTTAGCGGGAGGGCTGGGTAAAGAGACCCAGTACTTC	CASSLAGGLGKETQYF
once	TRBJ2-2	TRBV27	NA	TGTGCCAGCAGTTTTTCTAGGGGGATCGCCGGGGAGCTGTTTTTT	CASSFSRGIAGELFF
NA	TRBJ2-4	TRBV3-1/TRBV3-2	TRBD1	TGTGCCAGCAGCCAAGGTAGACAGGGGGCCAAAAACATTCAGTACTTC	CASSQGRQGAKNIQYF
NA	TRBJ2-1	TRBV10-3	TRBD2	TGTGCCATCAGTGAAAAAGCGGGAGGGCCGAGCGATGAGCAGTTCTTC	CAISEKAGGPSDEQFF
NA	TRBJ2-7	TRBV29-1	TRBD1	TGCAGCGTTGCCGGGACAGGAGCTTACGAGCAGTACTTC	CSVAGTGAYEQYF
NA	TRBJ2-2	TRBV4-1	TRBD2	TGCGCCAGCAGCCGGGGACTAGCGGGGGACCCCACCGGGGAGCTGTTTTTT	CASSRGLAGDPTGELFF
NA	TRBJ1-2	TRBV6-5	TRBD1	TGTGCCAGCAGTCCCGGGACAGGGATCGTAGGTGGCTACACCTTC	CASSPGTGIVGGYTF
NA	TRBJ2-3	TRBV30	NA	TGTGCCTGGAAGCCCCAGGGTAGCACAGATACGCAGTATTTT	CAWKPQGSTDTQYF
NA	TRBJ2-7	TRBV10-2	TRBD2	TGCGCCAGCAGGGGGAGCGGGAGCTCCTACGAGCAGTACTTC	CASRGSGSSYEQYF
NA	TRBJ2-7	TRBV6-5	TRBD2	TGTGCCAGCAGAGGACTAGCGGGAGTACACGAGCAGTACTTC	CASRGLAGVHEQYF